The entry below gives a single TCR beta chain sequence along with its context. Its antigen is currently unknown. The CDR3 has 13 amino acids. V dropped 4 bases and J dropped 6 bases, with 14 bases sitting between them. The germline V gene has CDR1 SGDLS and CDR2 YYNGEE. Libraries were prepared by immunoSEQ multiplex PCR; TCRdb keeps only in-frame clonotypes and omits some of them. This sample has just under 60,000 clones, with over 80% found just once. This sample stems from a study of OX40 agonist ivuxolimab in advanced cancers. Study-wide points: Partial responders at 0.1-3.0 mg/kg showed near-lowest clonal expansion. CD8+ T cells were the subset that, on average, had more expanded clones than CD4+.

The sequencing here drew on CD4+ or CD8+ T cells sorted from blood, taken in a trial of the OX40 agonist ivuxolimab. V is TRBV9 and J is TRBJ2-7, with D possibly matching TRBD1 (5 bases). The TCR originated in an adult with an advanced solid tumor such as melanoma, head and neck, liver or kidney cancer. The CDR3 loop is CASSNPGFSEQYF. The DNA for the CDR3 is TGTGCCAGCAGCAACCCAGGGTTCTCCGAGCAGTACTTC.